This T cell receptor beta chain was found in a study of cytomegalovirus exposure and HLA in healthy donors (dated by TCRdb to 2016 to 2017). Regarding the study in general: An earlier analysis of 587 of the donors reported around 280 Gb of sequence data and approximately 120 million unique TCR beta sequences obtained from roughly 180 million T cells. The number of typed donors differed by locus: about 629-630 for A, B, C, DRB1 and DQB1; approximately 520 for DQA1; some 610 for DPA1; and 400 to 480 for DPB1. Among several hundred genotyped donors of the cohort, an average of about 220,000 unique TCR beta nucleotide sequences was sequenced per donor, of which 15% to 20% were non-productive. In a later analysis, previously published TCR beta repertoires from 670 or so donors were re-analyzed and high-resolution HLA genotyping was added so that TCR occurrence patterns could be studied. An early release that covered about 640 HLA-typed donors contained approximately 300 gigabases of sequencing data and around 85 million unique TCR sequences. Of the roughly 390 genotyped donors, 80% to 90% were placed in the genetic ancestry cluster associated with self-reported Caucasian donors. The study aimed to test whether cataloging public T cell receptors could reveal signatures of past pathogen exposure. Using immunosequencing, the study profiled T cell repertoires from fewer than 850 subjects and related those repertoires to cytomegalovirus serostatus. Roughly five DR-DQ haplotypes were treated as single units for association and clustering because of strong linkage in the cohort. Genome-wide SNP genotypes for about 55% of the roughly 670 donors were used in a later genetic analysis, which treated that subset as a discovery cohort. All discovery cohort repertoires had been generated on a single sequencing platform. To predict cytomegalovirus infection status, the study brought together high-throughput TCR immunosequencing, statistical association of individual TCRs with disease status, and machine learning. Donor age, sex, ethnicity and CMV serostatus were compiled alongside the repertoire data. A separate validation cohort of roughly 120 different subjects was used in addition to the approximately 610-subject first cohort. Rather than using new phenotypic data, the later analysis identified candidate immune exposures from TCR beta sequences and from how often those sequences occurred across donors. To decide whether each TCR beta V gene segment behaved as functional or pseudogenic, an earlier analysis of some 580 of the donors relied on high-throughput TCR beta sequencing. Both class I and class II loci were covered by HLA typing, at four-digit resolution.

Turning to this clone: What antigen it recognizes has not been identified. No base-level quality is on record; no much larger clone is a single base apart.

Libraries were built with the immunoSEQ multiplex PCR assay. A mixture of 60 forward primers for TCR Vbeta segments and 13 reverse primers for TCR Jbeta segments was used in the multiplex PCR. The CDR3 region of rearranged TCR beta genes was amplified from genomic DNA with a multiplex PCR assay. On the Illumina HiSeq System, the amplified TCR beta libraries were sequenced as 87-base-pair reads. Per the source publication's procedure: A later analysis counted some 80 million unique TCR beta chains across the 650 to 700 repertoires, and roughly 11 million of these chains were shared by at least two donors. A nearest-neighbor algorithm error-corrected the raw reads and collapsed the reads into unique sequences, merging closely related sequences to remove PCR and sequencing errors. CDR3 sequences were aligned to IMGT reference sequences to assign V, D and J gene segments. For a sequence to be retained, a match of at least six nucleotides to both a V gene segment and a J gene segment was required. Rearrangements were classified as productive when the CDR3 lacked stop codons and remained in frame with V and J, and all other rearrangements were classified as non-productive. Following IMGT convention, CDR3 was defined as the stretch from the second conserved V-encoded cysteine up to the conserved J-encoded phenylalanine. The earlier analysis of a few hundred of the donors excluded any sequence lacking an unambiguous match to a single V gene segment. In an earlier analysis of 587 of the donors, V segments were called functional above 56.7% productive rearrangements and were called segregating when the between-donor standard deviation exceeded 5%. To diagnose cytomegalovirus status from the catalog of TCR beta chain sequences, a statistical classification framework was built. In a later analysis, V and J genes were assigned by comparing TCR nucleotide sequences against IMGT/GENE-DB human TR gene sequences. The TCRdist pipeline was used in a later analysis to assign CDR3 sequences and most-parsimonious VDJ recombination scenarios. In a later analysis, every TCR beta chain was defined by the combination of its CDR3 amino acid sequence and its V-gene family, and reads without a unique V-gene family were dropped. A later analysis removed roughly 590 highly shared, low-generation-probability nucleotide sequences to deal with suspected cross-contamination and a sequencing artifact. In a later analysis, a clonal expansion index was calculated for each public chain from normalized within-repertoire ranks of inferred template counts. Generation probabilities in a later analysis came from a VDJ recombination model fitted to out-of-frame rearrangements, and those results were checked against IGoR. A later analysis scored TCR-TCR, TCR-HLA and TCR-CMV co-occurrence with hypergeometric tests, applying a repertoire-size bias correction to TCR pairs. To estimate false discovery rates, a later analysis permuted the HLA or CMV assignments 20 times. In a later analysis, co-occurring TCRs were grouped using DBSCAN, and TCRdist sequence similarity was added for clustering within HLA-allele-positive subsets. Repertoires with fewer than 30,000 or more than 120,000 public chains were left out of co-occurrence clustering, as were about 5 repertoires with anomalous nucleotide sharing. TCRdb holds this immuneACCESS table with in-frame rearrangements only. Some clones are missing; in checked studies, unresolved V genes explain under half, and the rest has no known cause. That table furnishes V, J and clone size, whereas the DNA furnished D and trimming. Present in this sample are about 130,000 clones, over 60% of which were seen just once. The ten largest account for around 1.3% of the sample.

The cohort comprised approximately 700 healthy bone marrow donors. Cohort members were all nominally healthy when sampled, although unrecorded immune exposures were likely present. The donor was CMV seronegative and was included in the group of a few hundred seronegative cohort members. A peripheral blood sample was provided by each donor, and peripheral blood mononuclear cells were used for TCR beta sequencing. The Qiagen DNeasy Blood Extraction Kit was used to extract genomic DNA from the blood cell samples. Summary of the overall study and its limitations: It was suggested by the authors that the approach could potentially be generalized to other disease states and immunological phenotypes. According to a later genetic analysis, donors in an Asian-associated ancestry cluster had fewer N-insertions in productive TCRs than the approximately 650-donor mean. Because HLA typing was unavailable for some donors at each locus, only the typed subset was used in association tests. A later analysis found that TCR association rates varied across HLA loci, with DRB1 alleles showing the most associated TCRs and HLA-C alleles the fewest. A further reported finding was that TCR beta sequences accurately predicted the HLA-A and HLA-B alleles for most subjects in the first cohort. Immune exposure information for the cohort was limited to CMV serostatus. An association between a missense DCLRE1C variant and V-gene and J-gene trimming of TCR beta chains was found in a later genetic analysis and replicated in an independent cohort. A later analysis reported that several top co-occurrence clusters appeared linked to parvovirus B19, influenza, CMV and Epstein-Barr virus. Three of the identified cytomegalovirus-associated TCR beta chains were confirmed in vitro to be specific for cytomegalovirus antigens. A group of highly shared sequence variants was considered likely to be a technical artifact of the sequencing pipeline. The classifier was reported to diagnose cytomegalovirus status with high specificity and sensitivity in both the original and validation cohorts. A later analysis found that HLA-associated TCR beta chains were more clonally expanded and had lower generation probabilities than equally common non-associated chains. Linkage disequilibrium might explain the correlated functional status among segregating V segments, but an unknown experimental factor could not be excluded. Most TCR sequences were observed very rarely across donors, whereas some public TCRs were present in many individuals. In an earlier analysis of 587 of the donors, most TCR beta V segments appeared in productive rearrangements about 87% or about 30% of the time, broadly matching IMGT annotations. Assigning TCR associations to individual alleles was difficult when HLA alleles, especially DR and DQ, strongly co-occurred. Because counts were too low, around 18 rarely observed V segments, including chromosome 9 orphons, were left out of the earlier analysis of approximately 580 of the donors. In a later analysis, over 15,000 TCR beta sequences were associated with specific HLA alleles at a false discovery rate of 0.05. In this cohort, only TCR beta chains were sequenced, and detectable features were limited by the absence of alpha or paired-chain data. The presence/absence analyses assumed that sequencing depth was roughly uniform across donors, and that assumption may not be true. A total of 164 TCR beta chains were listed by the study as associated with cytomegalovirus. Because the 87-base-pair reads could not distinguish some IMGT-functional V segments, including TRBV6-2 and TRBV6-3, those segments were excluded. Most CMV-associated TCR beta chains appeared to be HLA-restricted in a later analysis, and the HLA associations seemed to be driven largely by CMV exposure.

Trimming takes 3 bases from V and 1 base from J, and the germline ends sit 16 bases apart. The germline V gene sets CDR1 to MNHNS and CDR2 to SASEGT. The CDR3 numbers 17 residues from cysteine through phenylalanine. Only the CDR3 DNA is retained, 51 bases long and in frame from the first base. The chain is made from TRBV6-1 and TRBJ2-1; TRBD2 is a weak D gene call, 6 bases matching. The sequenced sample was PBMCs. The source of this sequence is a female donor in good health and CMV-seronegative. For the CDR3, the sequence is CASSDLRTTLSYNEQFF. DNA sequence: TGTGCCAGCAGTGACTTAAGGACTACCTTATCCTACAATGAGCAGTTCTTC.